Listed here are 19 T cell receptor beta chains from one sample, sequenced in a study of blood T cell repertoires in COVID-19. The repertoire was sequenced with immunoSEQ multiplex PCR; TCRdb's copy has only in-frame clones and lacks some. Of about 250,000 clones listed, around 90% are singletons. Sequencing used PBMCs or T cells enriched from blood (not recorded which). The receptors derive from a woman between 35 and 50 years old who had been exposed to COVID-19.

This clone was seen just once. The chain has TRBV19 and TRBJ1-2; unclear D gene. This CDR3 has 13 amino acids. From germline, CDR1 is LNHDA and CDR2 SQIVND (reference sequence). Trimming stripped 7 bases from V and 2 bases from J, with 11 bases between. The CDR3 reads CASTLKPNYGYTF. CDR3 DNA sequence: TGTGCCAGTACACTGAAGCCAAACTATGGCTACACCTTC.

The rearrangement joins TRBV29-1 to TRBJ2-1, with 11 bases fitting TRBD2. The V segment lost 6 bases and the J segment 7 bases; nucleotides outside the gene matches: 11. CDR3 length equals 15 residues. The germline gives CDR1 SQVTM, CDR2 ANQGSEA. The CDR3 nucleotides read TGCAGCGTAGAACTATTAGCGGGAGGGCTTAATGAGCAGTTCTTC. It codes for CSVELLAGGLNEQFF.

The rearrangement uses TRBV24-1 and TRBJ2-2; 13 bases are shared with TRBD2. CDR3 length equals 19 residues. The V gene end was trimmed by 3 bases and the J gene end by 2 bases; junction bases not matched to a gene: 8. The germline V gene encodes CDR1 KGHDR and CDR2 SFDVKD. The CDR3 region is CATSDRSTSGRGNTGELFF. In nucleotides, the CDR3 is TGTGCCACCAGTGATAGAAGTACTAGCGGGAGGGGAAACACCGGGGAGCTGTTTTTT.

The CDR3 reads CASIPGRNTEAFF. The CDR3 nucleotides are TGTGCCAGCATCCCTGGCAGGAACACTGAAGCTTTCTTT. V gene TRBV28 combines with J gene TRBJ1-1, with D uncertain. Trimming removed 7 bases from V and 1 base from J, with 10 bases in between. The CDR3 sequence is 13 residues long. CDR1 and CDR2 from the germline V gene are MDHEN and SYDVKM.

The chain combines TRBV7-2 with TRBJ1-6; D perhaps matches TRBD1 (6 bases). The V gene's germline CDR1 is SGHTA and CDR2 FQGNSA. V shed 4 bases and J shed 6 bases, with 19 bases lying between them. The CDR3 loop spans 17 amino acids. The CDR3 region is CASSSKGGRVGNSPLHF. Here the CDR3 DNA reads TGTGCCAGCAGCTCCAAGGGGGGGCGAGTTGGTAATTCACCCCTCCACTTT.

The chain recombines TRBV4-3 with TRBJ2-3, with D possibly being TRBD2 (5 bases). Germline lookup yields CDR1 LGHNA and CDR2 YSLEER. This CDR3 has 13 amino acids. V shed 1 base and J shed 10 bases, with 12 bases lying between them. As DNA, the CDR3 is TGCGCCAGCAGCCAAGGTAGGAGCGGATCGCAGTATTTT. It yields the protein CASSQGRSGSQYF.

V gene TRBV6-1 combines with J gene TRBJ1-3; D uncertain. V gave up 3 bases and J gave up 9 bases, with 15 bases separating them. Germline V gene lookup returns CDR1 MNHNS and CDR2 SASEGT. There are 14 residues in the CDR3. CDR3 sequence reads: CASSEPGTESTIYF. The CDR3 nucleotides read TGTGCCAGCAGTGAGCCGGGTACCGAAAGCACCATATATTTT.

The chain is built from TRBV7-3 and TRBJ2-1, with 9 bases identical to TRBD1. The CDR3 runs 14 residues. V shed 5 bases, J shed 3 bases, and the junction held 2 bases outside the gene matches. The germline gives CDR1 SGHTA, CDR2 FQGTGA. The CDR3: CASSQGQGYNEQFF. The DNA for the CDR3 is TGTGCCAGCAGCCAGGGACAGGGCTACAATGAGCAGTTCTTC.

The genes are TRBV28 and TRBJ2-1, with D maybe TRBD2 (6 bases). There are 14 residues in the CDR3. With 9 bases removed from V and 0 bases from J, the gap between germline ends came to 12 bases. CDR1 and CDR2 (germline): MDHEN, SYDVKM. The CDR3 loop is CASLGGGSYNEQFF. CDR3 DNA: TGTGCCAGTCTTGGGGGAGGCTCCTACAATGAGCAGTTCTTC.

The gene calls are TRBV14 and TRBJ1-4; tentatively, D is TRBD1 (5 bases). With 5 bases removed from V and 5 bases from J, the gap between germline ends came to 12 bases. CDR3 length: 14 amino acids. Germline V lookup: CDR1 SGHDN, CDR2 FVKESK. DNA for the CDR3: TGTGCCAGCAGCAAGGGGCGGATAAATGAAAAACTGTTTTTT. Amino acid sequence: CASSKGRINEKLFF.

The rearrangement links TRBV2 to TRBJ1-5, with no clear D. Germline lookup yields CDR1 SNHLY and CDR2 FYNNEI. This CDR3 is built from 15 residues. Trimming stripped 6 bases from V and 1 base from J, with 13 bases between. This CDR3 is CASRPGPSSNQPQHF. In nucleotides, the CDR3 is TGTGCCAGCAGACCGGGTCCCTCAAGCAATCAGCCCCAGCATTTT.

The CDR3 protein is CASMTGTEAFF. Written as DNA, the CDR3 is TGTGCCAGCATGACCGGGACAGAAGCTTTCTTT. The chain couples TRBV25-1 to TRBJ1-1, with TRBD1 as a possible D gene (6 bases). The CDR3 runs to 11 residues. V lost 7 bases and J lost 8, with 11 bases in between. Germline V gene sequence: CDR1 MGHDK, CDR2 SYGVNS.

In its sample, this clone was seen a few times. The V gene is TRBV28, the J gene TRBJ1-2; 10 bases align to TRBD1. Losses at the gene ends were 3 bases for V and 4 bases for J; bases not matched to a gene: 5. This CDR3 is 15 amino acids long. CDR1 and CDR2 (germline): MDHEN, SYDVKM. The CDR3 DNA reads TGTGCCAGCAGTTTTCGGGGACAGGGGACCTATGGCTACACCTTC. This codes for CASSFRGQGTYGYTF.

V is TRBV30 and J is TRBJ2-5, with 9 positions matching TRBD2. With V trimmed by 2 bases and J by 5 bases, 12 bases remained unmatched. Germline values: CDR1 GTSNPN, CDR2 SVGIG (reference sequence). This CDR3 is 16 amino acids long. DNA for the CDR3: TGTGCCTGGAGTCCCTTCCGCGGGAGGGCCTCGGAGACCCAGTACTTC. This codes for CAWSPFRGRASETQYF.

CDR3 protein: CATSEPGQGSTGELFF. The CDR3 DNA reads TGTGCCACCAGTGAGCCGGGACAGGGCTCTACCGGGGAGCTGTTTTTT. V is TRBV24-1 and J is TRBJ2-2; TRBD1 agrees at 9 bases. The J segment lost 5 bases and the V segment lost 4 bases, leaving 7 bases of the junction unmatched. The CDR3 totals 16 residues. In germline, CDR1 is KGHDR, CDR2 SFDVKD.

The gene calls are TRBV6-2 or TRBV6-3 and TRBJ1-2, with 10 bases aligning to TRBD1. This CDR3 is built from 16 residues. After removal of 4 bases from V and 6 bases from J, the junction contained 11 bases not matched to a gene. From germline, CDR1 is MNHEY and CDR2 SVGEGT. CDR3 in DNA: TGTGCCAGCAGTTCCATTGGGGACAGGGGCCGAGATGGCTACACCTTC. It encodes CASSSIGDRGRDGYTF.

The chain is built from TRBV24-1 and TRBJ2-3, with TRBD2 as a possible D gene (5 bases). The CDR3 spans 14 residues. V lost 4 bases and J 2 bases, leaving 9 bases between the germline ends. The germline gives CDR1 KGHDR, CDR2 SFDVKD. The CDR3 reads CATSDLGLTDTQYF. The DNA of the CDR3 is TGTGCCACCAGTGACCTAGGACTCACAGATACGCAGTATTTT.

This rearrangement joins TRBV4-2 to TRBJ2-2; D possibly corresponds to TRBD2 (6 bases). CDR1 and CDR2 from the germline V gene are LGHNA and YNFKEQ. This CDR3 comprises 15 residues. V was shortened by 0 bases and J by 2 bases, with 7 bases between the two germline ends. The CDR3 nucleotides are TGTGCCAGCAGCCAAGAGGGGGGAAACACCGGGGAGCTGTTTTTT. Translating gives CASSQEGGNTGELFF.

The CDR3 DNA follows: TGCGCCAGCAGGGTACCAAGGGGGACGAACTATGGCTACACCTTC. Translated: CASRVPRGTNYGYTF. The V and J genes are TRBV10-1 and TRBJ1-2, with TRBD1 as a possible D gene (6 bases). CDR1 and CDR2 from the germline V gene are WNHNN and SYGVQD (reference sequence). V lost 6 bases and J 2 bases, leaving 16 bases between the germline ends. This CDR3 is built from 15 residues.